A single sample is the source of the 14 T cell receptor beta chains below, sequenced in a study of T cell responses to AZD1222 COVID-19 vaccine. Assay: immunoSEQ multiplex PCR; the TCRdb copy retains only in-frame clones and omits some. The sample lists 110,000 or so clones; approximately 85% were seen once. The starting material was peripheral blood, obtained on day 0 of MenACWY control vaccination. Receptor source: an adult in good health.

J is TRBJ2-1 and V is TRBV10-3, with 10 bases fitting TRBD2. The CDR3 is 16 amino acids. Germline CDR1 ENHRY, CDR2 SYGVKD. V dropped 5 bases and J dropped 2; count of bases not matched to a gene: 6. Here the CDR3 DNA reads TGTGCCATCAGTCGGAGCGGGGGGGCACCCTACAATGAGCAGTTCTTC. It specifies CAISRSGGAPYNEQFF.

V is TRBV6-5 and J is TRBJ1-5; 9 bases fit TRBD1. Per the germline V gene, CDR1 is MNHEY and CDR2 is SVGAGI. The trim removed 4 bases at V and 4 bases at J, leaving 5 bases unmatched. The CDR3 contains 15 residues. CDR3 sequence reads: CASSSGTGRNQPQHF. DNA of the CDR3: TGTGCCAGCAGTTCTGGGACAGGGAGGAATCAGCCCCAGCATTTT.

The J gene is TRBJ2-7, the V gene TRBV19, with a tentative D call TRBD1 (6 bases). V gave up 3 bases and J gave up 3 bases, with 18 bases separating them. The CDR3 sequence is 16 residues long. Germline V lookup: CDR1 LNHDA, CDR2 SQIVND (reference sequence). The CDR3 region is CASSMLAGTKVYEQYF. CDR3 bases: TGTGCCAGTAGTATGTTGGCCGGGACAAAGGTCTACGAGCAGTACTTC.

V is TRBV2 and J is TRBJ1-6; D is ambiguous. This CDR3 is 11 amino acids long. CDR1 is SNHLY and CDR2 is FYNNEI in the germline V gene. Trimming cost V 7 bases and J 14 bases, with 12 bases left between them. In nucleotides, the CDR3 is TGTGCCAGCATCGGGGAATTCACCCTCCACTTT. As protein: CASIGEFTLHF.

The chain couples TRBV28 to TRBJ2-7, with TRBD2 matching 7 bases. Losses at the gene ends were 5 bases for V and 4 bases for J; bases not matched to a gene: 14. This CDR3 spans 16 amino acids. Germline V gives CDR1 MDHEN, CDR2 SYDVKM. The DNA of the CDR3 is TGTGCCAGCAGTCAGGGCGGGAGCCCCAAGGGGTACGAGCAGTACTTC. The encoded protein is CASSQGGSPKGYEQYF.

The V call is TRBV7-9, the J call TRBJ2-7; D assignment may be TRBD1 or TRBD2 (6 bases each). V lost 5 bases to trimming and J lost 4 bases, with 27 bases between them. Germline lookup yields CDR1 SEHNR and CDR2 FQNEAQ (reference sequence). This CDR3 has 18 amino acids. CDR3 region: CASSPPPGARGVIYEQYF. The CDR3 bases are TGTGCCAGCAGCCCGCCTCCAGGGGCGAGGGGGGTAATTTACGAGCAGTACTTC.

J is TRBJ2-4 and V is TRBV25-1, with D perhaps TRBD1 (5 bases). Trimming stripped 3 bases from V and 2 bases from J, with 14 bases between. The CDR3 has 16 residues. The germline V gene encodes CDR1 MGHDK and CDR2 SYGVNS. The CDR3 DNA sequence: TGTGCCAGCAGTGATCGTTCGACAGCCTCCAAAAACATTCAGTACTTC. Its translation is CASSDRSTASKNIQYF.

The V call is TRBV12-3 or TRBV12-4, the J call TRBJ2-5, with D possibly TRBD1 on 6 matching bases. Trimming took 5 bases from V and 5 from J, leaving 12 bases between them. This CDR3 spans 13 amino acids. For the CDR3, the DNA is TGTGCCAGCAGTACAGGGTCCCGGGAGACCCAGTACTTC. This sequence encodes CASSTGSRETQYF.

The V gene is TRBV12-5, the J gene TRBJ2-7; D not resolved. Between the trimmed V and J ends, which lost 1 base and 3 bases, there was a span of 4 bases. CDR3 length equals 12 residues. Germline values: CDR1 LGHNT, CDR2 FRNRAP. In DNA, the CDR3 is TGTGCTAGTGGTTTGGGATTCTACGAGCAGTACTTC. Protein sequence: CASGLGFYEQYF.

The chain employs TRBV11-3 and TRBJ1-6, with D hard to call. This CDR3 has 14 amino acids. Trimming shortened V by 1 base and J by 8 bases, and 9 bases separated the two germline ends. CDR1 and CDR2 (germline): SGHNT, YENEEA. Written as DNA, the CDR3 is TGTGCCAGCAGCTTAGGGAAGCTGGATTCACCCCTCCACTTT. Its protein product is CASSLGKLDSPLHF.

The chain couples TRBV18 to TRBJ2-7; D ambiguous. CDR1 and CDR2 (germline): KGHSH, LQKENI. The CDR3 is made up of 12 amino acids. The V end lost 5 bases, the J end lost 3 bases, and 8 bases lay between the germline ends. CDR3 protein: CASSSGSYEQYF. CDR3 bases: TGTGCCAGCTCAAGTGGCAGCTACGAGCAGTACTTC.

The chain couples TRBV4-2 to TRBJ1-1; TRBD1 agrees at 8 bases. The germline V gene encodes CDR1 LGHNA and CDR2 YNFKEQ. The length of the CDR3 is 13 residues. J was trimmed by 11 bases and V by 0 bases; bases with no gene match: 5. CDR3 DNA: TGTGCCAGCAGCCAAGACAGGGGGCAAGGGGCTTTCTTT. This encodes CASSQDRGQGAFF.

The chain couples TRBV12-3 or TRBV12-4 to TRBJ1-1; 8 bases are shared with TRBD1. This CDR3 has 13 residues. Trimming at V came to 6 bases and at J to 4 bases, leaving 4 bases not matched to a gene. CDR3 protein: CASSFDRGTEAFF. The DNA of the CDR3 is TGTGCCAGCAGCTTCGACAGGGGCACTGAAGCTTTCTTT.

The CDR3 sequence: CASSLAVGTSNYGYTF. DNA of the CDR3: TGTGCCAGCAGCTTAGCGGTAGGGACTAGTAACTATGGCTACACCTTC. The chain uses TRBV7-9 and TRBJ1-2, with D possibly being TRBD1 (5 bases). Looked up from germline, CDR1 is SEHNR and CDR2 is FQNEAQ (reference sequence). This CDR3 comprises 16 residues. Trimming took 0 bases from V and 1 from J, leaving 12 bases between them. Using reference TRBV7-9 and TRBJ1-2 for the parts outside the CDR3, the full variable domain is DTGVSQNPRHKITKRGQNVTFRCDPISEHNRLYWYRQTLGQGPEFLTYFQNEAQLEKSRLLSDRFSAERPKGSFSTLEIQRTEQGDSAMYLCASSLAVGTSNYGYTFGSGTRLTVV.